This note documents a single T cell receptor (beta chain) sequence. Its antigen remains unidentified. Nothing much larger sits one base from this clone, and base qualities are not available. Each collaborating institution followed its own protocols to collect whole blood in K2EDTA tubes. For TCRbeta analysis, collaborator samples were shipped as frozen whole blood, as isolated PBMCs, or as DNA extracted from either sample type. TCRbeta CDR3 regions were amplified from genomic DNA by means of the immunoSEQ Assay, a bias-controlled multiplex PCR. The paper's data handling went like this. The number of nucleated cells in each sample was estimated by amplification of reference gene primers within the assay. Sequence reads were collapsed and filtered to measure the absolute abundance of every unique TCRbeta CDR3 rearrangement. Productive Simpson clonality was computed per sample as the square root of Simpson's diversity index over productive rearrangements. This is the immuneACCESS table as TCRdb keeps it, with only in-frame sequences that have V and J called. A part of the clones is gone; compared with another copy, unresolved V genes explain less than half, and the rest is unexplained. The DNA was the basis for D and trimming; V, J and clone size are from that table. In all, the sample holds 140,000 to 150,000 clones, and 81% of those were seen once. The ten biggest clones cover more than 6.5% of the sample.

This sample is part of a study of blood T cell repertoires in COVID-19 (dated by TCRdb to the early 2020s). In the study overall: The collaborator samples originated in the United States, Italy and Spain and spanned the acute and convalescent phases of COVID-19. The material from the prospective study consisted of cDNA or gDNA derived from T cells, B-cell-depleted T cells, or PBMCs. Sample metadata almost always included a de-identified subject ID, COVID-19 status, age in years and sex. HLA class I and class II types, where available, came from metadata supplied by the sample provider rather than from assay-based typing. Samples came from the ongoing ImmuneRACE study (first 160 participants) plus 1,254 subjects from 6 global collaborators. A freely available public database, intended as a resource for researchers studying the immune response to SARS-CoV-2, is where the repertoires were released. The dataset comprised deeply sampled blood TCRbeta repertoires from subjects exposed to, actively infected with, or recovered from COVID-19. What the research found in general, with its limitations: The amount of clinical and demographic metadata varied by source and participant and was provided uncurated.

Trimming removed 4 bases from V and 4 bases from J, leaving 9 bases between the germline ends. The CDR3 runs 13 amino acids, cysteine and phenylalanine included. This entry keeps only the CDR3 DNA: 39 bases, framed from base 1. Per the germline V gene, SGHRS is the CDR1 and YFSETQ is the CDR2. The sequencing sample was made of peripheral blood. The chain is made from TRBV5-1 and TRBJ2-1; TRBD2 could be the D gene, as 5 bases match. The receptor was derived from a human donor in a cohort sampled during active COVID-19. Read as DNA, the sequence is TGCGCCAGCAGCACGGACTTTTACAATGAGCAGTTCTTC. Its protein product is CASSTDFYNEQFF.